This TCR beta chain is drawn from a study of Graves' ophthalmopathy and Graves' hyperthyroidism. Findings and limits, study-wide: Its predictions of ophthalmopathy progression gave the model 55% to 71% sensitivity and roughly 72% specificity.

The V and J ends lost 10 bases and 6 bases, in that order; junction bases with no gene match: 7. CDR1 is ENHRY and CDR2 is SYGVKD in the germline V gene. The CDR3 spans 13 residues. This clonotype was observed at least ten times. Its antigen is not known. RNA transcripts provided the template for amplifying TCR beta CDR3 regions. HTBI primers were employed in first-round RT-PCR, then a second-round multiplex PCR followed. TCRdb called the multiplex PCR reads again in MiXCR, with one record for every CDR3 protein. This repertoire shows about 210,000 distinct CDR3 sequences, 25% to 30% found once; its top ten account for over 7.5%. Clinical symptoms, serum thyroxine, TRAb, thyroid ultrasound and orbital computed tomography determined diagnosis.

This TCR was sampled from a middle-aged man with Graves' ophthalmopathy. Specimen: peripheral blood. The chain has TRBV10-3 and TRBJ2-3; the match to TRBD1 covers 10 bases. The CDR3 nucleotides read TGTGCCACCAACAGGGACAGGGGCGATACGCAGTATTTT. Translating it yields CATNRDRGDTQYF.